The rows below give T cell receptor beta chains drawn from one sample of a study of T cell responses to AZD1222 COVID-19 vaccine. The data were produced by immunoSEQ multiplex PCR, yet TCRdb's version contains in-frame clones alone and is incomplete. The table records some 120,000 clones, about 91% of them present only once. The starting material was peripheral blood, obtained on day 0 of AZD1222 vaccination. The receptors come from an adult in good health. Each CDR3 is given with its conserved first and last residue. A D gene is named only where the DNA matches it firmly. Some rows have no size entry. The others give once, few or many, or a class for an expanded clone.

>once|TRBJ1-1|NA|TRBV27
TGTGCCAGCAGTGTATACTCGGGTTTTGGGTTGTACGAAGCTTTCTTT
CASSVYSGFGLYEAFF
>NA|TRBJ2-2|NA|TRBV7-7
TGTGCCAGCAGCTTAGACCGAGACACCGGGGAGCTGTTTTTT
CASSLDRDTGELFF
>NA|TRBJ2-1|NA|TRBV19
TGTGCCAGTAGTATAGACAGAAGCTCCTACAATGAGCAGTTCTTC
CASSIDRSSYNEQFF
>NA|TRBJ2-3|NA|TRBV7-8
TGTGCCAGCAGTCCCACCGACGGGTTTGGCACAGATACGCAGTATTTT
CASSPTDGFGTDTQYF
>NA|TRBJ1-5|NA|TRBV6-2/TRBV6-3
TGTGCCAGCAGTGCTCAACGCAATCAGCCCCAGCATTTT
CASSAQRNQPQHF
>NA|TRBJ2-7|NA|TRBV7-2
TGTGCCAGCAGCTTCGGGGCGGGGAGCTCCTACGAGCAGTACTTC
CASSFGAGSSYEQYF
>NA|TRBJ2-4|TRBD1|TRBV28
TGTGCCAGCAGTGAAGCTCAGGGGGCCCTAGCCAAAAACATTCAGTACTTC
CASSEAQGALAKNIQYF
>NA|TRBJ1-2|NA|TRBV2
TGTGCCTCCACCAGGGAAAGCTACACCTTC
CASTRESYTF
>NA|TRBJ1-3|TRBD1|TRBV6-2/TRBV6-3
TGTGCCAGCAGCTATACAGGGGCTGGAAACACCATATATTTT
CASSYTGAGNTIYF
>NA|TRBJ1-2|NA|TRBV29-1
TGCACCACCTCGAGCACGGGCGGCTACACCTTC
CTTSSTGGYTF
>NA|TRBJ1-2|NA|TRBV9
TGTGCCAGCAGCGTAGAGGGGGGAGATGGCTACACCTTC
CASSVEGGDGYTF
>NA|TRBJ2-2|NA|TRBV7-8
TGTGCCAGCAGCTTAGCGGACAGCTCAGGGTATGGCGGGGAGCTGTTTTTT
CASSLADSSGYGGELFF
>NA|TRBJ1-2|NA|TRBV12-3/TRBV12-4
TGTGCCAGCAGTTCCGGGAAATCCTCGAGGCGGATCTTC
CASSSGKSSRRIF
>NA|TRBJ1-2|NA|TRBV6-1
TGTGCCAGCAGTGAGGGGGCAAGCCCTAACTATGGCTACACCTTC
CASSEGASPNYGYTF
>NA|TRBJ1-5|NA|TRBV7-9
TGTGCCAGCAGCTTCCTCGGGAATGGACAGCCCCAGCATTTT
CASSFLGNGQPQHF